This TCR beta chain was captured in a study of cytomegalovirus exposure and HLA in healthy donors. General study findings and limits: Most TCR beta V segments were productive about 90% or about 30% of the time in an earlier analysis.

The PCR ran on 60 Vbeta and 13 Jbeta primers. Assay: immunoSEQ multiplex PCR; the TCRdb copy retains only in-frame clones and omits some. The data hold 70,000 to 95,000 clones, with about 77% observed a single time. In the case of this clone: No antigen is known for it.

Sequenced sample: PBMCs. This TCR was recovered from a middle-aged man in good health and CMV-seronegative.

CDR3 in amino acids: CASSEHLGRNQPQHF. The CDR3 region has the DNA TGTGCCAGCAGTGAACACCTAGGCCGCAATCAGCCCCAGCATTTT. This chain joins TRBV2 and TRBJ1-5; D not certain. This CDR3 has 15 residues. V was shortened by 2 bases and J by 2 bases, with 10 bases between the two germline ends. Germline CDR1 SNHLY, CDR2 FYNNEI. Combining the CDR3 with reference TRBV2 and TRBJ1-5 gives the whole variable domain EPEVTQTPSHQVTQMGQEVILRCVPISNHLYFYWYRQILGQKVEFLVSFYNNEISEKSEIFDDQFSVERPDGSNFTLKIRSTKLEDSAMYFCASSEHLGRNQPQHFGDGTRLSIL.